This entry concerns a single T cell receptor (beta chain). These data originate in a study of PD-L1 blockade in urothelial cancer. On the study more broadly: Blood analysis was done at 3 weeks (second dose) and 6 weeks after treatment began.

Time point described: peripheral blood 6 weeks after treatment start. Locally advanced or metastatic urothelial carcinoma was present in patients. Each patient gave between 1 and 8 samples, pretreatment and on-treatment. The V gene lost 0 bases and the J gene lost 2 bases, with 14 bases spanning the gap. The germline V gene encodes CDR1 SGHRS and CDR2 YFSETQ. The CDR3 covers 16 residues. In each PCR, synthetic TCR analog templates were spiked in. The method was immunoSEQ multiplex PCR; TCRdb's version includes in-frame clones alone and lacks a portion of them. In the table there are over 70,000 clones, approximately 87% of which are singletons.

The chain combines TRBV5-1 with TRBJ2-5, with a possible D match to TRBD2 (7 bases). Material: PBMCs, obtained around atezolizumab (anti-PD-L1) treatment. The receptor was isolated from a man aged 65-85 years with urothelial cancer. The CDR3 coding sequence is TGCGCCAGCAGCTTGGGGGCGGGGGCCGATCAAGAGACCCAGTACTTC. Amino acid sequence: CASSLGAGADQETQYF.